Sequencing of this TCR beta chain was carried out in a study of shared clonotypes between healthy human individuals. Naivety among CD8 cells was defined by CD45RO negativity and positive CCR7 selection, thereby excluding terminally differentiated effector memory CD45RA+ cells. The CDR3 extends over 14 amino acids. V shed 5 bases and J shed 4 bases, with 15 bases lying between them. Germline values: CDR1 SGHTA, CDR2 FQGNSA. Using immunoSEQ multiplex PCR, the repertoire was profiled, and TCRdb retains in-frame clones only, with some absent. The table has over 2 million clones, less than 95% seen once; the top ten hold more than 0.95%.

This receptor was taken from a man younger than 35 in good health. The sequenced material came from naive CD8+ T cells sorted from blood. The chain combines TRBV7-2 with TRBJ2-7; no clear D. The CDR3 DNA follows: TGTGCCAGCAGCCTAACGGGTCCCCTTTACGAGCAGTACTTC. This encodes CASSLTGPLYEQYF.